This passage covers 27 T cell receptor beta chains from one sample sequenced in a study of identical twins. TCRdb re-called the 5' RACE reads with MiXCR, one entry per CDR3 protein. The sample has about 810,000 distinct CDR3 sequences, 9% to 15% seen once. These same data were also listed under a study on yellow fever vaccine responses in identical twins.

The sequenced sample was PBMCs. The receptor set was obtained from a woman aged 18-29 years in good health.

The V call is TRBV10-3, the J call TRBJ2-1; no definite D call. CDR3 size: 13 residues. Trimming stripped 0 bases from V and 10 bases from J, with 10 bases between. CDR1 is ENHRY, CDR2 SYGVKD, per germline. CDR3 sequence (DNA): TGTGCCATCAGTGAGTCGTCTGGGATCGAGCAGTTCTTC. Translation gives CAISESSGIEQFF.

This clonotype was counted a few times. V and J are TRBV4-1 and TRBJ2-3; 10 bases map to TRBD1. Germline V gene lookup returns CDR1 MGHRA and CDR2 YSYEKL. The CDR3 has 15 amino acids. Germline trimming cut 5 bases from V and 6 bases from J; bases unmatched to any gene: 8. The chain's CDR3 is CASSTTGTGVDTQYF. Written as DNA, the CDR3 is TGCGCCAGCAGCACAACCGGGACAGGGGTCGATACGCAGTATTTT.

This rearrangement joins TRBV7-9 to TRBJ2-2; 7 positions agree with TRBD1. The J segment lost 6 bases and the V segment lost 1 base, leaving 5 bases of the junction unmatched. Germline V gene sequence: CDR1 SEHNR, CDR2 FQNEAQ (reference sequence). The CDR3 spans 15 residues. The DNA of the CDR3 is TGTGCCAGCAGCTTAGGACAGGGATCCTCCGGGGAGCTGTTTTTT. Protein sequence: CASSLGQGSSGELFF.

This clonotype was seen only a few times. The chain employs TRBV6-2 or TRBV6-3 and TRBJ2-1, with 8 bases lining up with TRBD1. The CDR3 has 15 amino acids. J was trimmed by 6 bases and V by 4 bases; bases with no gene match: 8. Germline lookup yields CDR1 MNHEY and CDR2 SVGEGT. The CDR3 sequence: CASSSTTGELNEQFF. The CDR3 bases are TGTGCCAGCAGTTCTACGACAGGGGAGCTCAATGAGCAGTTCTTC.

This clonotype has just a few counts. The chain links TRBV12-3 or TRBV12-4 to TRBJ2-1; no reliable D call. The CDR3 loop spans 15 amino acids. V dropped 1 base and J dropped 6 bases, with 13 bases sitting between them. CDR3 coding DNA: TGTGCCAGCAGTTTAGAGGTCGGGCCCTTCAATGAGCAGTTCTTC. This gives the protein CASSLEVGPFNEQFF.

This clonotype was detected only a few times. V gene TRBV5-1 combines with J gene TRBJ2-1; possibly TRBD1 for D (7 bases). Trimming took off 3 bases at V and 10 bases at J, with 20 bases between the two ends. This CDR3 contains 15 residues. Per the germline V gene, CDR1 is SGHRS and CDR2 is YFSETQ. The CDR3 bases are TGCGCCAGCAGCTCTGGAGGGGGCGATAGCTTAGAGCAGTTCTTC. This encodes CASSSGGGDSLEQFF.

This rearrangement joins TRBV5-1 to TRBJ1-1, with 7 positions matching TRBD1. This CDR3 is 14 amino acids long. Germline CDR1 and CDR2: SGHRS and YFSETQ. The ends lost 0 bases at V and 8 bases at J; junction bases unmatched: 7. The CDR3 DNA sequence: TGCGCCAGCAGCTTGGGGCCGGGACAGTGGGAAGCTTTCTTT. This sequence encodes CASSLGPGQWEAFF.

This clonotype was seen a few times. CDR3 loop: CASSLEGGLVDAGELFF. In DNA, the CDR3 is TGTGCCAGCAGCTTAGAAGGGGGACTAGTGGACGCCGGGGAGCTGTTTTTT. This chain joins TRBV11-2 and TRBJ2-2; TRBD2 matches at 8 bases. The trim removed 0 bases at V and 6 bases at J, leaving 9 bases unmatched. This CDR3 spans 17 amino acids. CDR1 is SGHAT, CDR2 FQNNGV, per germline.

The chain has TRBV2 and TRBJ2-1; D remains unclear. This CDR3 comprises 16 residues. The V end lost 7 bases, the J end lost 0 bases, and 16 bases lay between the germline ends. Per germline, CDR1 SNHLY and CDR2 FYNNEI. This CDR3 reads CASTTTSSSSYNEQFF. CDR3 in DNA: TGTGCCAGCACCACGACTTCCTCCAGCTCCTACAATGAGCAGTTCTTC.

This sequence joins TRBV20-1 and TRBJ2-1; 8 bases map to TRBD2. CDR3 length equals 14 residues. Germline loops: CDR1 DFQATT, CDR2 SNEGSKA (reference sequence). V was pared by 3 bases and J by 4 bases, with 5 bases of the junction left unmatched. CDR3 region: CSARGLVTYNEQFF. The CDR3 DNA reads TGCAGTGCTAGGGGACTAGTCACTTACAATGAGCAGTTCTTC.

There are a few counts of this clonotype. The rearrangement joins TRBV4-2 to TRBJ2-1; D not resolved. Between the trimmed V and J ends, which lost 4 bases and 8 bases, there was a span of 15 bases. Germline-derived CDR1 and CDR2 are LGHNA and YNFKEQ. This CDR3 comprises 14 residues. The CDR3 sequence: CASSRDAPMDEQFF. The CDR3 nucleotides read TGTGCCAGCAGCCGGGATGCACCTATGGATGAGCAGTTCTTC.

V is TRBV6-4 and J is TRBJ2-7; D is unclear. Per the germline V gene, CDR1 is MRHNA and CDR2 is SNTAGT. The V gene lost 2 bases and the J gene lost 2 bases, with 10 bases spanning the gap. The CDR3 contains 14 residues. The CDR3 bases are TGTGCCAGCAGTGACCCCCATCGGGCCTACGAGCAGTACTTC. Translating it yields CASSDPHRAYEQYF.

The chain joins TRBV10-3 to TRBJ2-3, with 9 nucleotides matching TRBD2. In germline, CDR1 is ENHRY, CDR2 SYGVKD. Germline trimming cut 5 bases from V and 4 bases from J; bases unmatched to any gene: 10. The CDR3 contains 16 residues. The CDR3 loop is CAISPNSGGRADTQYF. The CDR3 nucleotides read TGTGCCATCAGTCCTAATTCCGGCGGGAGGGCAGATACGCAGTATTTT.

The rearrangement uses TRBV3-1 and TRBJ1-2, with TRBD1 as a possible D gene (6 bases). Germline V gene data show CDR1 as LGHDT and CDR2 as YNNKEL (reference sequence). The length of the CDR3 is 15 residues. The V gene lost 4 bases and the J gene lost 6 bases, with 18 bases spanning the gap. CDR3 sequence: CASSPVRDTSNGYTF. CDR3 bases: TGTGCCAGCAGCCCCGTCCGGGACACTAGTAATGGCTACACCTTC.

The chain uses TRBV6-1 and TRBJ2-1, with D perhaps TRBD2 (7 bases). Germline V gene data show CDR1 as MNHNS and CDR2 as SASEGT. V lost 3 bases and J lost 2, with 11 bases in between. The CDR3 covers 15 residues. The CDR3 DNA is TGTGCCAGCAGTGACGCGGGGGCCGCCTACAATGAGCAGTTCTTC. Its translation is CASSDAGAAYNEQFF.

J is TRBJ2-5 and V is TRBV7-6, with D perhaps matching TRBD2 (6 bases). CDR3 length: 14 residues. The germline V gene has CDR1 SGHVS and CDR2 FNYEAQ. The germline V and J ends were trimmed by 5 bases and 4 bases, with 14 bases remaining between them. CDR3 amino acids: CASSPGGRLETQYF. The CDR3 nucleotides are TGTGCCAGCAGCCCCGGAGGGCGGTTAGAGACCCAGTACTTC.

In nucleotides, the CDR3 is TGCAGTGCTACGAGACTAGCGGGAGGGTCAGATACGCAGTATTTT. Residues: CSATRLAGGSDTQYF. The J gene is TRBJ2-3, the V gene TRBV20-1; 14 bases agree with TRBD2. The trim removed 4 bases at V and 4 bases at J, leaving 4 bases unmatched. CDR1 and CDR2 (germline): DFQATT, SNEGSKA (reference sequence). This CDR3 is 15 amino acids long.

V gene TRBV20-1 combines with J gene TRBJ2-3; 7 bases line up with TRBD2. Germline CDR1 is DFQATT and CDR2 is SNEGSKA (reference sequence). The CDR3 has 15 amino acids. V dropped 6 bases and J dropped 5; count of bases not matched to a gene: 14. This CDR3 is CSAESGRGYLDTQYF. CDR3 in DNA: TGCAGTGCCGAATCGGGGCGGGGGTATTTAGATACGCAGTATTTT.

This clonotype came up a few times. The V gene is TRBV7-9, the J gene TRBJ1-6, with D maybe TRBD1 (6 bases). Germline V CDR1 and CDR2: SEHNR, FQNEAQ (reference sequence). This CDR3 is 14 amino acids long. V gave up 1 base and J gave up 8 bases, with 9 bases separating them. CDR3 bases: TGTGCCAGCAGCTTAGGGGGGGCTTATTCACCCCTCCACTTT. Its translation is CASSLGGAYSPLHF.

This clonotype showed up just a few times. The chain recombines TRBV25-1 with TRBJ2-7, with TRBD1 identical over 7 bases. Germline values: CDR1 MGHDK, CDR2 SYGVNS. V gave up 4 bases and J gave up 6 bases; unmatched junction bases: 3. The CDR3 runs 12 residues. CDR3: CASSVAGGEQYF. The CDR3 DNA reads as TGTGCCAGCAGTGTGGCAGGGGGCGAGCAGTACTTC.

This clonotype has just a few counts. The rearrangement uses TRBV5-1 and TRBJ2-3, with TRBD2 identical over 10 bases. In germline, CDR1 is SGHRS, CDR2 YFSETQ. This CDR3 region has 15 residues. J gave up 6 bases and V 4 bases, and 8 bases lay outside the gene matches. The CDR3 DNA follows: TGCGCCAGCAGCAAAGCGGGGGGGCAGTTCGATACGCAGTATTTT. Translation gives CASSKAGGQFDTQYF.

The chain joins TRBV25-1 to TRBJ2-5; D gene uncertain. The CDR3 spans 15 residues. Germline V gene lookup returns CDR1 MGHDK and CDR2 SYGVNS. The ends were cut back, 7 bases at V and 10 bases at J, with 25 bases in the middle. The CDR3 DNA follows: TGTGCCAGCACCTTTGGTCAGGCCTCATTGGGCGGCCAGTACTTC. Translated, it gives CASTFGQASLGGQYF.

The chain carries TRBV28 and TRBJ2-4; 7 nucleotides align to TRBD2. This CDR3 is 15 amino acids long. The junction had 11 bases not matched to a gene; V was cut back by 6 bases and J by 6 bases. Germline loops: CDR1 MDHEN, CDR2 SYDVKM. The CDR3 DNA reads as TGTGCCAGCAGCCCTCTTACTAGCGTTATAAACATTCAGTACTTC. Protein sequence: CASSPLTSVINIQYF.

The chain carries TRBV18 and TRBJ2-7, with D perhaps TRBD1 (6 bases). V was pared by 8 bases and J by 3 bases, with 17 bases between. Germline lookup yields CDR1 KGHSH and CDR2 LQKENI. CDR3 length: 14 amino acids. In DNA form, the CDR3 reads TGTGCCAGCGCCCCTGACAGGATAAACTACGAGCAGTACTTC. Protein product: CASAPDRINYEQYF.

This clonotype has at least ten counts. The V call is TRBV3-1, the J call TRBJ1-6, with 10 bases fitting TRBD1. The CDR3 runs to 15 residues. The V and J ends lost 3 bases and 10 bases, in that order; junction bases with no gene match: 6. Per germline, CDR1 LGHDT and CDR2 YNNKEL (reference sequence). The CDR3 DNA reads TGTGCCAGCAGCCAGACCAGGGACAGGGGATCACCCCTCCACTTT. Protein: CASSQTRDRGSPLHF. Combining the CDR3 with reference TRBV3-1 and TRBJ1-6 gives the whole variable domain DTAVSQTPKYLVTQMGNDKSIKCEQNLGHDTMYWYKQDSKKFLKIMFSYNNKELIINETVPNRFSPKSPDKAHLNLHINSLELGDSAVYFCASSQTRDRGSPLHFGNGTRLTVT.

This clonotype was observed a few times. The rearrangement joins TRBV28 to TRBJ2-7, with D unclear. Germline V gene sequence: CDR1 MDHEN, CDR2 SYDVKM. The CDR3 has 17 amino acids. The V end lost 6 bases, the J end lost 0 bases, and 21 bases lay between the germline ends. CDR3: CASSPVSGWQSSYEQYF. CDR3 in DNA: TGTGCCAGCAGCCCCGTGAGTGGGTGGCAGAGCTCCTACGAGCAGTACTTC.

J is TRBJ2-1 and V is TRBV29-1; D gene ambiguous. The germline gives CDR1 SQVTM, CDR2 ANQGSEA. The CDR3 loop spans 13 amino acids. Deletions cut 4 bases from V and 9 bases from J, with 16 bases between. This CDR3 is CSVGGKANPEQFF. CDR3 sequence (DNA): TGCAGCGTTGGTGGGAAGGCTAACCCTGAGCAGTTCTTC.